These 21 T cell receptor beta chains came from one sample sequenced in a study of T cell changes during pregnancy in multiple sclerosis. The protocol was immunoSEQ multiplex PCR, while the TCRdb copy is restricted to in-frame clones and leaves out a portion. Of approximately 100,000 clones in the sample, roughly 93% were seen once. Sequenced here: peripheral blood, sampled after pregnancy. These receptors were obtained from a female donor with multiple sclerosis, enrolled in a pregnancy study.

This chain links TRBV5-4 with TRBJ1-4; 9 bases line up with TRBD1. The germline CDR1 and CDR2 sequences are SGHNT and YYREEE (reference sequence). With 0 bases clipped from V and 2 bases from J, the junction kept 8 bases outside the gene matches. The CDR3 totals 18 residues. The CDR3 DNA reads TGTGCCAGCAGCTTGGTGGGGACAGGGCGGCGGACTAATGAAAAACTGTTTTTT. Translated, it gives CASSLVGTGRRTNEKLFF.

The rearrangement joins TRBV4-1 to TRBJ1-4; D not resolved. The germline CDR1 and CDR2 sequences are MGHRA and YSYEKL. V was cut by 1 base and J by 8 bases, with 11 bases left in between. The length of the CDR3 is 14 residues. DNA for the CDR3: TGCGCCAGCAGCCAAGCGGCCAGGCAAGAAAAACTGTTTTTT. It encodes CASSQAARQEKLFF.

This chain links TRBV4-2 with TRBJ2-1; D is undetermined. CDR1 and CDR2 from the germline V gene are LGHNA and YNFKEQ. V was clipped by 1 base and J by 7 bases, with 5 bases between them. The CDR3 sequence is 12 residues long. The CDR3 loop reads CASSQGRNEQFF. DNA for the CDR3: TGTGCCAGCAGCCAAGGGAGAAATGAGCAGTTCTTC.

The chain joins TRBV6-1 to TRBJ2-4; a weak D match, TRBD1 (6 bases). Deletions cut 4 bases from V and 4 bases from J, with 17 bases between. This CDR3 comprises 16 residues. Germline V gene sequence: CDR1 MNHNS, CDR2 SASEGT. CDR3 loop: CASSVLAGQRKNIQYF. DNA of the CDR3: TGTGCCAGCAGTGTCCTAGCCGGACAGAGAAAAAACATTCAGTACTTC.

This clone was counted a single time. The rearrangement links TRBV4-2 to TRBJ2-2; D may be TRBD2 (6 bases). Germline-derived CDR1 and CDR2 are LGHNA and YNFKEQ. CDR3 length: 17 amino acids. Trimming left V 0 bases short and J 7 bases short, with 18 bases between. Written as DNA, the CDR3 is TGTGCCAGCAGCCAAGAGCCCCGGGACTCCGCAGACGGGGAGCTGTTTTTT. As protein: CASSQEPRDSADGELFF.

This rearrangement joins TRBV5-4 to TRBJ2-1; tentatively, D is TRBD1 (6 bases). The germline V gene encodes CDR1 SGHNT and CDR2 YYREEE (reference sequence). The CDR3 extends over 13 amino acids. Trimming took 0 bases from V and 15 from J, leaving 16 bases between them. In DNA form, the CDR3 reads TGTGCCAGCAGCTTGGATTTAGGGCAGGGGCCGTTCTTC. It is translated as CASSLDLGQGPFF.

V and J are TRBV4-1 and TRBJ1-5; 9 bases are a match to TRBD1. Trimming removed 4 bases from V and 0 bases from J; junction bases left unmatched: 7. CDR1 is MGHRA and CDR2 is YSYEKL in the germline V gene. The CDR3 loop spans 17 amino acids. The chain's CDR3 is CASSRDRGSNSNQPQHF. The CDR3 nucleotides are TGCGCCAGCAGCCGAGACAGGGGGTCAAATAGCAATCAGCCCCAGCATTTT.

V is TRBV5-1 and J is TRBJ2-7, with 9 positions matching TRBD1. This CDR3 is 14 amino acids long. Germline lookup yields CDR1 SGHRS and CDR2 YFSETQ. The V gene end was trimmed by 4 bases and the J gene end by 2 bases; junction bases not matched to a gene: 4. The CDR3 DNA sequence: TGCGCCAGCAGCCCGGACAGGGGCCCCTACGAGCAGTACTTC. This translates into CASSPDRGPYEQYF.

The chain joins TRBV5-5 to TRBJ1-3, with TRBD1 matching 10 bases. V gave up 0 bases and J gave up 8 bases; unmatched junction bases: 5. Germline assignment: CDR1 SGHKS and CDR2 YYEKEE (reference sequence). The CDR3 sequence is 15 residues long. CDR3 region: CASSLGDRGLDTIYF. In DNA form, the CDR3 reads TGTGCCAGCAGCTTGGGGGACAGGGGTTTGGACACCATATATTTT.

This clone occurred once. V usage is TRBV4-3 and J usage is TRBJ1-2, with 7 bases that match TRBD1. In germline, CDR1 is LGHNA, CDR2 YSLEER. Trimming at V came to 4 bases and at J to 0 bases, leaving 5 bases not matched to a gene. The CDR3 length is 15 residues. The CDR3 DNA reads TGCGCCAGCAGCCCCGGACAGGCAGCTAACTATGGCTACACCTTC. This gives the protein CASSPGQAANYGYTF.

The rearrangement uses TRBV5-1 and TRBJ2-3; D might be TRBD2 (6 bases). Deletions cut 4 bases from V and 1 base from J, with 16 bases between. CDR1 and CDR2 (germline): SGHRS, YFSETQ. The CDR3 covers 16 residues. In DNA, the CDR3 is TGCGCCAGCAGCAACCGAATGGGGGGAGGCACAGATACGCAGTATTTT. Amino acids: CASSNRMGGGTDTQYF.

The V and J genes are TRBV19 and TRBJ2-7, with 12 bases identical to TRBD2. Germline V CDR1 and CDR2: LNHDA, SQIVND (reference sequence). This CDR3 is 15 amino acids long. J was trimmed by 3 bases and V by 5 bases; bases with no gene match: 5. CDR3 sequence: CASSSGLAGIYEQYF. The CDR3 coding sequence is TGTGCCAGTAGTTCCGGACTAGCGGGGATCTACGAGCAGTACTTC. Supplemented by reference TRBV19 and TRBJ2-7, the full variable domain reads DGGITQSPKYLFRKEGQNVTLSCEQNLNHDAMYWYRQDPGQGLRLIYYSQIVNDFQKGDIAEGYSVSREKKESFPLTVTSAQKNPTAFYLCASSSGLAGIYEQYFGPGTRLTVT.

The chain recombines TRBV29-1 with TRBJ1-1; D remains ambiguous. In germline, CDR1 is SQVTM, CDR2 ANQGSEA. The CDR3 length is 16 residues. The V and J ends lost 1 base and 0 bases respectively, with 15 bases between them. CDR3 amino acids: CSVEADRPGMNTEAFF. The CDR3 DNA sequence: TGCAGCGTTGAAGCCGATAGGCCGGGGATGAACACTGAAGCTTTCTTT.

The chain joins TRBV18 to TRBJ2-7, with 9 bases that match TRBD1. The germline gives CDR1 KGHSH, CDR2 LQKENI. The CDR3 sequence is 15 residues long. Trimming cost V 4 bases and J 3 bases; bases outside gene matches: 7. The CDR3 region has the DNA TGTGCCAGCTCACTAGCCCGGGACAGGGACTACGAGCAGTACTTC. Encoded protein: CASSLARDRDYEQYF.

This clone appeared a single time. The gene calls are TRBV28 and TRBJ1-2, with 7 bases lining up with TRBD1. The CDR3 has 15 residues. The germline V gene encodes CDR1 MDHEN and CDR2 SYDVKM. Trimming cost V 6 bases and J 5 bases; bases outside gene matches: 12. As DNA, the CDR3 is TGTGCCAGCAGCCGACTAGTCCCAGGGGGATATGGCTACACCTTC. Translating it yields CASSRLVPGGYGYTF.

The count of this clone is one. V gene TRBV7-9 combines with J gene TRBJ2-3, with D possibly TRBD1 on 5 matching bases. CDR3 length: 15 residues. Trimming removed 2 bases from V and 0 bases from J, with 9 bases in between. CDR1 is SEHNR and CDR2 is FQNEAQ in the germline V gene (reference sequence). CDR3 nucleotide sequence: TGTGCCAGCAGCTTAAGGGGCACTAGCACAGATACGCAGTATTTT. The encoded protein is CASSLRGTSTDTQYF.

The sample holds one count of this clone. The chain joins TRBV5-1 to TRBJ1-2; 7 nucleotides agree with TRBD1. Germline-derived CDR1 and CDR2 are SGHRS and YFSETQ. The V gene end was trimmed by 5 bases and the J gene end by 5 bases; junction bases not matched to a gene: 9. The CDR3 loop spans 14 amino acids. CDR3 nucleotide sequence: TGCGCCAGCAGGCCAACTCCGGGACAGTATGGCTACACCTTC. It codes for CASRPTPGQYGYTF. The full variable domain, its missing parts supplied by reference TRBV5-1 and TRBJ1-2, is KAGVTQTPRYLIKTRGQQVTLSCSPISGHRSVSWYQQTPGQGLQFLFEYFSETQRNKGNFPGRFSGRQFSNSRSEMNVSTLELGDSALYLCASRPTPGQYGYTFGSGTRLTVV.

The chain combines TRBV12-2 with TRBJ2-5; TRBD2 reflects the table's D call only, with no check against the DNA. TRBV12-2 represents a pseudogene. This CDR3 is 18 amino acids long. For the CDR3, the DNA is TGTGCAAGTCGCTTACGGAGCGGGGGGGCCGCCTTCCAAGAGACCCAGTACTTC. It is translated as CASRLRSGGAAFQETQYF.

The rearrangement links TRBV30 to TRBJ1-1, with 8 bases fitting TRBD1. The length of the CDR3 is 12 residues. In germline, CDR1 is GTSNPN, CDR2 SVGIG (reference sequence). After removal of 2 bases from V and 11 bases from J, the junction contained 7 bases not matched to a gene. CDR3 in amino acids: CAWSPGQGLAFF. CDR3 nucleotide sequence: TGTGCCTGGAGTCCAGGACAGGGTCTCGCTTTCTTT.

The gene calls are TRBV2 and TRBJ1-2, with TRBD1 matching over 9 bases. The germline V gene has CDR1 SNHLY and CDR2 FYNNEI. This CDR3 is 15 amino acids long. The V segment lost 6 bases and the J segment 4 bases; nucleotides outside the gene matches: 9. CDR3 amino acids: CASSPETGGFYGYTF. The CDR3 nucleotides are TGTGCCAGCAGCCCGGAGACAGGGGGTTTCTATGGCTACACCTTC.

The J gene is TRBJ2-7, the V gene TRBV2, with TRBD1 matching 7 bases. Germline CDR1 and CDR2: SNHLY and FYNNEI. V lost 3 bases to trimming and J lost 3 bases; unmatched junction nucleotides: 5. The CDR3 has 14 residues. CDR3: CASSDEDRLYEQYF. Here the CDR3 DNA reads TGTGCCAGCAGTGACGAGGACAGGCTCTACGAGCAGTACTTC.